Presented here are 6 T cell receptor beta chains from one specimen sequenced in a study of blood T cell repertoires in COVID-19. The table came from immunoSEQ multiplex PCR; TCRdb's copy has only in-frame clones and leaves some out. The table records under 75,000 clones, roughly 81% of them present only once. Sequenced sample: peripheral blood. These receptors originate from a man older than 75 with acute or convalescent COVID-19.

This clone has more than one count but fewer than ten. The V call is TRBV19, the J call TRBJ2-7; the match to TRBD2 covers 8 bases. The length of the CDR3 is 14 residues. Germline values: CDR1 LNHDA, CDR2 SQIVND (reference sequence). V dropped 1 base and J dropped 3; count of bases not matched to a gene: 2. The DNA for the CDR3 is TGTGCCAGTAGTATAGGACTAGCGAACTACGAGCAGTACTTC. Translating gives CASSIGLANYEQYF.

The chain is built from TRBV11-1 and TRBJ1-5; maybe TRBD1 (6 bases). From germline, CDR1 is SGHAT and CDR2 FQDESV (reference sequence). CDR3 length: 15 residues. V lost 5 bases and J 2 bases, leaving 13 bases between the germline ends. CDR3 DNA sequence: TGTGCCAGCAGCCCGGCCAGGGGAGGCAATCAGCCCCAGCATTTT. Translated, it gives CASSPARGGNQPQHF.

The chain joins TRBV6-4 to TRBJ1-2; no clear D gene. V lost 2 bases to trimming and J lost 8 bases, with 9 bases between them. This CDR3 region has 12 residues. Germline V gene data show CDR1 as MRHNA and CDR2 as SNTAGT. CDR3 sequence (DNA): TGTGCCAGCAGTGACGGGGAGGGAGGCTACACCTTC. Translation: CASSDGEGGYTF.

The genes are TRBV15 and TRBJ1-1; perhaps TRBD1 as D (6 bases). Germline V gives CDR1 LNHNV, CDR2 YYDKDF (reference sequence). The CDR3 has 18 residues. V shed 0 bases and J shed 0 bases, with 17 bases lying between them. The CDR3 reads CATSREDPGDRMNTEAFF. In DNA, the CDR3 is TGTGCCACCAGCAGAGAGGATCCAGGGGATAGAATGAACACTGAAGCTTTCTTT.

The genes are TRBV9 and TRBJ2-2; D is unresolved. The germline V and J ends were trimmed by 5 bases and 5 bases, with 4 bases remaining between them. Per germline, CDR1 SGDLS and CDR2 YYNGEE. This CDR3 is built from 11 residues. The CDR3 is CASSRTGELFF. The CDR3 DNA reads as TGTGCCAGCAGTAGAACCGGGGAGCTGTTTTTT.

This chain uses TRBV7-2 with TRBJ2-7; D ambiguous. Trimming removed 1 base at V and 4 bases at J, with 8 bases between. Looked up from germline, CDR1 is SGHTA and CDR2 is FQGNSA. The CDR3 totals 13 residues. CDR3 region: CASSLEQIYEQYF. For the CDR3, the DNA is TGTGCCAGCAGCTTAGAACAGATATACGAGCAGTACTTC.